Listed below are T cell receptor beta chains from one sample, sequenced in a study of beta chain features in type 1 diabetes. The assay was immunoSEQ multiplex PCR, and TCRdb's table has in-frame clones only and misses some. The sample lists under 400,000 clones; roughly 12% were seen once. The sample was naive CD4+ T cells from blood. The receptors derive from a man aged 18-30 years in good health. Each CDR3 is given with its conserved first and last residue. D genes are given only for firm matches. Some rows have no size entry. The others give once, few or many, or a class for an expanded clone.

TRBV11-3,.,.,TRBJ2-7,CASSYRSGSYEQYF,TGTGCCAGCAGCTATAGGAGCGGGTCCTACGAGCAGTACTTC
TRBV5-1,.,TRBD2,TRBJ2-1,CASSWGETSDEQFF,TGCGCCAGCAGCTGGGGAGAGACTAGCGATGAGCAGTTCTTC
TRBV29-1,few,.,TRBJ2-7,CSVKLGGLGEQYF,TGCAGCGTTAAGCTGGGGGGTCTAGGTGAGCAGTACTTC
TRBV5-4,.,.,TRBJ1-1,CASSRPTTGLMEAFF,TGTGCCAGCAGCAGACCGACTACAGGGTTAATGGAAGCTTTCTTT
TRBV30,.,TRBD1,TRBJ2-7,CAWRGTGPFYEQYF,TGTGCCTGGAGGGGGACAGGTCCCTTCTACGAGCAGTACTTC
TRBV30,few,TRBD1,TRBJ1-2,CAWSLDRGLGYTF,TGTGCCTGGAGCCTGGACAGGGGGCTTGGCTACACCTTC
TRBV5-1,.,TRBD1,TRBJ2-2,CASSSGQGYTGELFF,TGCGCCAGCAGCTCCGGACAGGGCTATACCGGGGAGCTGTTTTTT
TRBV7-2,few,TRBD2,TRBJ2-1,CASSISGGNEQFF,TGTGCCAGCAGCATATCGGGGGGGAATGAGCAGTTCTTC
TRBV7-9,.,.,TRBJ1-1,CASSSRLLNTEAFF,TGTGCCAGCAGTTCCAGGCTTCTGAACACTGAAGCTTTCTTT
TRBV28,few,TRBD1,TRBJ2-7,CASSSQRGQGMF,TGTGCCAGCAGTTCTCAGCGAGGACAGGGAATGTTC
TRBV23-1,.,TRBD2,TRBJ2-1,CASSQGALARPYYNEQFF,TGCGCCAGCAGTCAAGGCGCACTAGCGCGACCATACTACAATGAGCAGTTCTTC
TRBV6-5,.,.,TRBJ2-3,CASSYDQAGLGDTQYF,TGTGCCAGCAGTTACGATCAGGCGGGGCTAGGAGATACGCAGTATTTT
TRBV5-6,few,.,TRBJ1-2,CASSSGWGGSYGYTF,TGTGCCAGCAGCTCGGGATGGGGGGGTTCCTATGGCTACACCTTC
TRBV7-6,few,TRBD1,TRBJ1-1,CASSSRTGNTEAFF,TGTGCCAGCAGCTCCCGGACAGGGAACACTGAAGCTTTCTTT
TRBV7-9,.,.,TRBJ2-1,CASSPMNEQFF,TGTGCCAGCAGCCCCATGAATGAGCAGTTCTTC
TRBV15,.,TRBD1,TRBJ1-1,CATSTLTGGTEAFF,TGTGCCACCAGCACCTTAACAGGGGGCACTGAAGCTTTCTTT
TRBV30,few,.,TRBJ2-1,CAWSVLEYNEQFF,TGTGCCTGGAGTGTACTCGAGTACAATGAGCAGTTCTTC
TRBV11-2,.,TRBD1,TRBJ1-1,CASSLMPRTGRMNTEAFF,TGTGCCAGCAGCTTAATGCCCAGGACAGGGCGAATGAACACTGAAGCTTTCTTT
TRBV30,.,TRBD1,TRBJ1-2,CAWIPDRNYGYTF,TGTGCCTGGATCCCGGACAGGAACTATGGCTACACCTTC
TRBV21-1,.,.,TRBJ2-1,CASRSLAGLYNEQFF,TGTGCCAGCAGATCTCTGGCGGGGCTCTACAATGAGCAGTTCTTC
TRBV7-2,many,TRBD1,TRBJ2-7,CASSSAPGQSYEQYF,TGTGCCAGCAGCTCCGCTCCGGGACAGAGCTACGAGCAGTACTTC
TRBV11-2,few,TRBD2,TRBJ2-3,CASSLVGRGGRFDTQYF,TGTGCCAGCAGCTTAGTCGGGCGGGGGGGCCGTTTTGATACGCAGTATTTT
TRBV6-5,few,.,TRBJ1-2,CASSYSAGAAYGYTF,TGTGCCAGCAGTTACTCGGCAGGGGCCGCCTATGGCTACACCTTC
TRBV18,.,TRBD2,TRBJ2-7,CASSPLAGERTYEQYF,TGTGCCAGCTCACCACTAGCGGGAGAAAGGACCTACGAGCAGTACTTC
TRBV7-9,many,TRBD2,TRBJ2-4,CASSSGLAGGPGKNIQYF,TGTGCCAGCAGCTCCGGACTAGCGGGAGGGCCGGGCAAAAACATTCAGTACTTC
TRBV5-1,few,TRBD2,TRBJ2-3,CASSLARLAPSTDTQYF,TGCGCCAGCAGCTTGGCCCGACTAGCACCGAGCACAGATACGCAGTATTTT
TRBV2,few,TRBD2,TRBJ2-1,CASSGEGGSYNEQFF,TGTGCCAGCAGTGGAGAGGGAGGGTCCTACAATGAGCAGTTCTTC
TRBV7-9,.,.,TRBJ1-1,CASGGTEAFF,TGTGCCAGTGGGGGGACTGAAGCTTTCTTT
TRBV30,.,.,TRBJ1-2,CAWSVDSYGYTF,TGTGCCTGGAGCGTGGACAGCTATGGCTACACCTTC
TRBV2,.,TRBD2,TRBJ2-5,CASTSGGARETQYF,TGTGCCAGCACTAGCGGGGGGGCCAGGGAGACCCAGTACTTC
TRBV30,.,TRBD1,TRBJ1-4,CAWSRGRGNEKLFF,TGTGCCTGGTCGAGGGGGCGAGGTAATGAAAAACTGTTTTTT
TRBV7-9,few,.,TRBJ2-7,CASSGVYEQYF,TGTGCCAGCTCGGGGGTATACGAGCAGTACTTC
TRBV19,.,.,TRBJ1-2,CASRLPGDNYGYTF,TGTGCCAGTAGGCTACCCGGGGATAACTATGGCTACACCTTC
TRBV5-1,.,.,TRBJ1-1,CASSLAQVPTEAFF,TGCGCCAGCAGCTTGGCTCAGGTTCCCACTGAAGCTTTCTTT
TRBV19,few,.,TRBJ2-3,CASSMGPSWTDTQYF,TGTGCCAGTAGTATGGGCCCGAGTTGGACAGATACGCAGTATTTT
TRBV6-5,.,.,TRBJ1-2,CASSLSQSRNGYTF,TGTGCCAGCAGTTTGTCACAGAGCCGGAATGGCTACACCTTC
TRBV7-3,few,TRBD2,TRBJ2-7,CASSQSSGSTQYF,TGTGCCAGCAGCCAGTCTAGCGGGAGTACCCAGTACTTC
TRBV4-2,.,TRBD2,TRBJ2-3,CASSQGLAGGSDTQYF,TGTGCCAGCAGCCAAGGGCTAGCGGGAGGCTCAGATACGCAGTATTTT
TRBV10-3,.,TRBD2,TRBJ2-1,CAISESLIAGGIQFF,TGTGCCATCAGTGAGTCTCTGATAGCGGGGGGAATTCAGTTCTTC
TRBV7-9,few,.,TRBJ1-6,CASSLGRGFGNSPLHF,TGTGCCAGCAGCTTAGGCAGGGGATTTGGGAATTCACCCCTCCACTTT
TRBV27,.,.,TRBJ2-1,CASNRDYQGGEQFF,TGTGCCAGCAACCGGGACTACCAAGGGGGTGAGCAGTTCTTC
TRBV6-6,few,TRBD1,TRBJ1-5,CASSFTGAGQPQHF,TGTGCCAGCAGTTTTACAGGGGCGGGCCAGCCCCAGCATTTT
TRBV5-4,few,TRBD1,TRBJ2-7,CASSSQTGGYEQYF,TGTGCCAGCAGCTCGCAGACAGGGGGATACGAGCAGTACTTC
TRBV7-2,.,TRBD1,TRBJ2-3,CASSASGQGSTDTQYF,TGTGCCAGCAGCGCATCGGGACAGGGGAGCACAGATACGCAGTATTTT
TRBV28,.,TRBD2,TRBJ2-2,CASRAGGAGELFF,TGTGCCAGCAGGGCCGGGGGGGCCGGGGAGCTGTTTTTT
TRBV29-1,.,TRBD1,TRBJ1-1,CSVEGFRDSIMNTEAFF,TGCAGCGTTGAAGGCTTCCGGGACAGTATTATGAACACTGAAGCTTTCTTT
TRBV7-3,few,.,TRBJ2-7,CASGQFLAPYEQYF,TGTGCCAGCGGCCAGTTTCTGGCTCCCTACGAGCAGTACTTC
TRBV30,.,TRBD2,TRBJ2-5,CASSSGLQETQYF,TGTGCCTCCTCTAGCGGCCTCCAAGAGACCCAGTACTTC
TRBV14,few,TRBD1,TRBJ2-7,CASSQGTGLYEQYF,TGTGCCAGCAGCCAAGGGACAGGGCTTTACGAGCAGTACTTC